This TCR beta chain was sequenced in a study of cytomegalovirus exposure and HLA in healthy donors (dated by TCRdb to the late 2010s). A note on the overall study: The 500 to 700 repertoires of the first cohort and the 120 validation repertoires were produced on the same platform, according to a later analysis. To predict cytomegalovirus infection status, the study combined high-throughput TCR immunosequencing, statistical association of individual TCRs with disease status, and machine learning. The aim of the study was to test whether cataloging public T cell receptors could identify signatures of past pathogen exposure. Besides the first cohort of roughly 660 subjects, a separate validation cohort made up of some 110 different subjects was used.

Concerning this clone: Its cognate antigen has yet to be identified. No base quality information exists; no much larger clone differs at one position.

The method behind the library was the immunoSEQ multiplex PCR assay. On the authors' methods: A statistical classification framework was developed to diagnose cytomegalovirus status using the catalog of TCR beta chain sequences. TCRdb obtained this table from immuneACCESS and retained in-frame rearrangements with V and J assigned. These tables miss some clones; where compared with another copy, unresolved V genes account for less than half of the shortfall, and the remainder is unexplained. D and trimming come from the DNA, and the V and J calls and clone size come from that table. Here the sample has 200,000 to 250,000 clones; almost 90% occur a single time. The leading ten clones occupy around 3% of the sample. The donors belonged to the validation cohort of over a hundred subjects, which was separate from the roughly 670-subject first cohort. The CDR3 starts with the cysteine, ends with the phenylalanine, and has 10 residues. Only the CDR3 DNA is retained, 30 bases long and in frame from the first base. V loses 6 bases, J loses 8 bases, and the germline ends lie 10 bases apart. From the germline V gene (reference sequence), CDR1 is DFQATT and CDR2 is SNEGSKA.

The investigation overall reported the following: A later analysis found that TCRs clustered in the first cohort also tended to co-occur in the roughly 120 validation repertoires, with approximately 95% of cluster scores above 0. While some public TCRs were present in many individuals, most TCR sequences turned up only very rarely across donors. Three of the identified cytomegalovirus-associated TCR beta chains were confirmed in vitro to be specific for cytomegalovirus antigens. A later analysis had no HLA typing for the validation cohort, so co-occurrence there was scored across all 110 or so repertoires. In the study, some 160 TCR beta chains were listed as associated with cytomegalovirus. In both the original and validation cohorts, the classifier was reported to diagnose cytomegalovirus status with high specificity and sensitivity. It was suggested by the authors that the approach could potentially be generalized to other disease states and immunological phenotypes.

The clonotype was recovered from a woman aged 18-29 years in good health and CMV-seronegative. Sequenced: PBMCs. The sequence joins TRBV20-1 to TRBJ1-2; TRBD1 is possibly the D segment (6 matching bases). The CDR3 has the sequence CSAYRAGYTF. The DNA sequence is given as TGCAGTGCGTACAGGGCCGGCTACACCTTC.